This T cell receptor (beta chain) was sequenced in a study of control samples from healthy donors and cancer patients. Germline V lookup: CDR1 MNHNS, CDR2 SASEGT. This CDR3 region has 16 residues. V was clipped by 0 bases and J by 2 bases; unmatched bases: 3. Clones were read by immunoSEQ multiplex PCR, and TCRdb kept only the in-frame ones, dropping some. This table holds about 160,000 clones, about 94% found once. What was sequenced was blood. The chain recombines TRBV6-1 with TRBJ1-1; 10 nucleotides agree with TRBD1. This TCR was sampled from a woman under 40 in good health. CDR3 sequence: CASSEASTGGNTEAFF. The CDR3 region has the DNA TGTGCCAGCAGTGAAGCATCGACAGGGGGCAACACTGAAGCTTTCTTT.